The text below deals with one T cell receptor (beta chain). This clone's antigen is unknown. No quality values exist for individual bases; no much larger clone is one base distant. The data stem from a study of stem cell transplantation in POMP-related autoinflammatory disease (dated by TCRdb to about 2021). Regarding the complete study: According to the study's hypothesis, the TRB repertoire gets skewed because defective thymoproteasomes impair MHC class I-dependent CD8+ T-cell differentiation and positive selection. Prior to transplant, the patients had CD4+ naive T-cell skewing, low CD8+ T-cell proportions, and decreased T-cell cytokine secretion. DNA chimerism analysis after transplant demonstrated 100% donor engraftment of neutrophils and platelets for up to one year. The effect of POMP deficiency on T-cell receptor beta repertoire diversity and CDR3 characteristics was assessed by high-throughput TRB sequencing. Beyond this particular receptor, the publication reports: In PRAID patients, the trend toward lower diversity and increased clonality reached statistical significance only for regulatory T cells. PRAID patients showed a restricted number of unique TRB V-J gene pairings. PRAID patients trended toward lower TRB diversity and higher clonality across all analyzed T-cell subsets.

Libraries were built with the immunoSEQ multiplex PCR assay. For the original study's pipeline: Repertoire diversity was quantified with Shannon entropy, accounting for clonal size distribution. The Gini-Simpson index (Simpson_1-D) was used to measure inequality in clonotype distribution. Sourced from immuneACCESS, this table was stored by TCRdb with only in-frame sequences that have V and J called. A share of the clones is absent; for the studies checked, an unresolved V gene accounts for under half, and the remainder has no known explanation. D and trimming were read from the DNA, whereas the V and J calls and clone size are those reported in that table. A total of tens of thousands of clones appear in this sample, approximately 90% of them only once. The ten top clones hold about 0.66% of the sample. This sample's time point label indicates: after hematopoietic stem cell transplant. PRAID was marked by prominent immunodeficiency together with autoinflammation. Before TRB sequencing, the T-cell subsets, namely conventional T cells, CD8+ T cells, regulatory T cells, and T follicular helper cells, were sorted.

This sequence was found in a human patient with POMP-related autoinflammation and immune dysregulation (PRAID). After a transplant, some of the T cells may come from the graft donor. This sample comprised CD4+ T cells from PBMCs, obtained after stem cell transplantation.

CDR3 loop: CASRKDPNSYEQYF. The nucleotides are TGCGCCAGCAGGAAGGATCCGAACTCCTACGAGCAGTACTTC. The chain links TRBV10-1 with TRBJ2-7; the D gene is unclear. From a lookup of the germline V gene (reference sequence), CDR1 and CDR2 are WNHNN and SYGVQD. The germline ends are 12 bases apart after V is trimmed by 6 bases and J by 0 bases. Spanning cysteine to phenylalanine, the CDR3 consists of 14 amino acids. The DNA shown is the 42-base CDR3, in frame from base 1.